Below are 29 T cell receptor beta chains sequenced from a single sample in a study of blood T cell repertoires in COVID-19 (dated by TCRdb to 2018 to 2021). Library construction relied on the immunoSEQ multiplex PCR assay. TCRdb limited this immuneACCESS table to in-frame rearrangements with V and J called. A share of clones is missing; checked studies link under half to unresolved V genes, and the rest is unexplained. This sample lists some 96,000 clones; approximately 90% were detected once. 1.7% of the sample belongs to the ten largest clones. Sequencing used peripheral blood. The receptors stem from a man between 60 and 70 years old with acute or convalescent COVID-19.

V and J are TRBV6-6 and TRBJ2-2; possible D gene TRBD2, 5 bases. The V gene's germline CDR1 is MNHNY and CDR2 SVGAGI (reference sequence). The CDR3 contains 14 residues. Between the trimmed V and J ends, which lost 2 bases and 7 bases, there was a span of 11 bases. CDR3 sequence reads: CASSYPPAGGELFF. CDR3 bases: TGTGCCAGCAGTTACCCCCCGGCGGGCGGGGAGCTGTTTTTT.

The V call is TRBV29-1, the J call TRBJ1-1; D not certain. The germline V and J ends were trimmed by 4 bases and 4 bases, with 10 bases remaining between them. Germline V CDR1 and CDR2: SQVTM, ANQGSEA. There are 12 residues in the CDR3. CDR3 nucleotides: TGCAGCGTTGTTTCACCGGGCACTGAAGCTTTCTTT. Its translation: CSVVSPGTEAFF. The variable domain in full, with the rest retrieved from reference TRBV29-1 and TRBJ1-1, is SAVISQKPSRDICQRGTSLTIQCQVDSQVTMMFWYRQQPGQSLTLIATANQGSEATYESGFVIDKFPISRPNLTFSTLTVSNMSPEDSSIYLCSVVSPGTEAFFGQGTRLTVV.

The chain carries TRBV11-3 and TRBJ2-7, with 9 bases identical to TRBD2. The length of the CDR3 is 20 residues. Germline lookup yields CDR1 SGHNT and CDR2 YENEEA. The V gene end was trimmed by 0 bases and the J gene end by 1 base; junction bases not matched to a gene: 16. CDR3 sequence: CASSLEGAGPGLAPSYEQYF. DNA of the CDR3: TGTGCCAGCAGCTTAGAGGGGGCCGGTCCGGGACTAGCCCCATCCTACGAGCAGTACTTC.

V usage is TRBV7-9 and J usage is TRBJ1-1; 12 bases agree with TRBD1. Germline trimming cut 5 bases from V and 5 bases from J; bases unmatched to any gene: 9. Germline CDR1 SEHNR, CDR2 FQNEAQ (reference sequence). The CDR3 covers 16 residues. CDR3 DNA: TGTGCCAGCAGCGTCCGGGACAGGGGGCTTGGAACTGAAGCTTTCTTT. Translated: CASSVRDRGLGTEAFF.

V is TRBV6-5 and J is TRBJ1-2; D gene unclear. V lost 2 bases to trimming and J lost 2 bases, with 9 bases between them. The CDR3 covers 14 residues. The V gene's germline CDR1 is MNHEY and CDR2 SVGAGI. CDR3 bases: TGTGCCAGCAGTTACGAGGGCCCAAACTATGGCTACACCTTC. It codes for CASSYEGPNYGYTF.

The chain links TRBV6-5 to TRBJ1-5, with 10 bases fitting TRBD1. CDR1 and CDR2 (germline): MNHEY, SVGAGI. V lost 5 bases to trimming and J lost 6 bases; unmatched junction nucleotides: 7. There are 15 residues in the CDR3. CDR3 coding DNA: TGTGCCAGCAGTCGGGACAGGGGTAGGGGTCAGCCCCAGCATTTT. It encodes CASSRDRGRGQPQHF.

V gene TRBV19 combines with J gene TRBJ1-5; TRBD1 aligns across 7 bases. The length of the CDR3 is 16 residues. Germline V gives CDR1 LNHDA, CDR2 SQIVND (reference sequence). Germline trimming cut 10 bases from V and 2 bases from J; bases unmatched to any gene: 14. The CDR3 region is CATEQTGWGGNQPQHF. CDR3 sequence (DNA): TGTGCCACAGAACAGACAGGGTGGGGAGGCAATCAGCCCCAGCATTTT.

This chain links TRBV11-2 with TRBJ1-2; TRBD1 matches 8 bases. The CDR3 totals 13 residues. From germline, CDR1 is SGHAT and CDR2 FQNNGV. The V and J ends lost 5 bases and 5 bases, in that order; junction bases with no gene match: 4. The CDR3 is CASSAQGVYGYTF. The CDR3 DNA follows: TGTGCCAGCAGCGCACAGGGGGTGTATGGCTACACCTTC.

The rearrangement uses TRBV6-5 and TRBJ1-5; D might be TRBD1 (6 bases). The CDR3 extends over 13 amino acids. From germline, CDR1 is MNHEY and CDR2 SVGAGI. The V gene lost 5 bases and the J gene lost 7 bases, with 12 bases spanning the gap. Here the CDR3 DNA reads TGTGCCAGCAGTCTAACAGGGACCCAGCCCCAGCATTTT. Amino acids: CASSLTGTQPQHF.

The chain is built from TRBV9 and TRBJ1-3, with a tentative D call TRBD1 (5 bases). Germline-derived CDR1 and CDR2 are SGDLS and YYNGEE. Deletions cut 3 bases from V and 1 base from J, with 17 bases between. The CDR3 is 17 amino acids. The chain's CDR3 is CASSAGPYEVSGNTIYF. CDR3 DNA: TGTGCCAGCAGCGCAGGGCCCTACGAGGTTTCTGGAAACACCATATATTTT.

In its sample, this clone was seen once. The chain employs TRBV6-5 and TRBJ1-1; 11 bases match TRBD1. The CDR3 extends over 14 amino acids. J gave up 9 bases and V 6 bases, and 9 bases lay outside the gene matches. Germline CDR1 reads MNHEY; CDR2 reads SVGAGI. The CDR3 nucleotides are TGTGCCAGCAGCTCCGGGACAGGGGGAGGGAAAGCTTTCTTT. Amino acid sequence: CASSSGTGGGKAFF.

The chain employs TRBV30 and TRBJ2-3; TRBD2 aligns across 9 bases. The V gene end was trimmed by 4 bases and the J gene end by 5 bases; junction bases not matched to a gene: 7. Germline loops: CDR1 GTSNPN, CDR2 SVGIG (reference sequence). CDR3 length: 14 amino acids. The CDR3 DNA follows: TGTGCCTGGATTAAGCGGGGGGCTGGAGATACGCAGTATTTT. Protein product: CAWIKRGAGDTQYF.

This clone was observed once. Other DNA sequences of this sample code for an identical CDR3. The genes are TRBV19 and TRBJ1-2, with no clear D. There are 12 residues in the CDR3. The germline V and J ends were trimmed by 3 bases and 4 bases, with 6 bases remaining between them. The germline CDR1 and CDR2 sequences are LNHDA and SQIVND (reference sequence). CDR3 nucleotide sequence: TGTGCCAGTAGTATGCAAGCCTATGGCTACACCTTC. Translation: CASSMQAYGYTF.

The chain employs TRBV7-2 and TRBJ2-1; 10 bases agree with TRBD1. This CDR3 spans 14 amino acids. The ends lost 4 bases at V and 4 bases at J; junction bases unmatched: 1. Germline values: CDR1 SGHTA, CDR2 FQGNSA. The CDR3 sequence is CASSSGQGYNEQFF. Here the CDR3 DNA reads TGTGCCAGCAGCTCGGGACAGGGGTACAATGAGCAGTTCTTC.

The chain couples TRBV18 to TRBJ1-2, with D perhaps TRBD1 (5 bases). Germline V gene sequence: CDR1 KGHSH, CDR2 LQKENI. With 0 bases removed from V and 2 bases from J, the gap between germline ends came to 10 bases. The CDR3 totals 15 residues. The CDR3 DNA is TGTGCCAGCTCACCACCGATAGGGGAAAACTATGGCTACACCTTC. Its translation: CASSPPIGENYGYTF.

This rearrangement joins TRBV14 to TRBJ1-2; 10 nucleotides agree with TRBD1. The CDR3 runs 15 residues. Germline loops: CDR1 SGHDN, CDR2 FVKESK. V shed 4 bases and J 2 bases; nucleotides not matched to a gene: 4. In DNA form, the CDR3 reads TGTGCCAGCAGCCTTTCGGGACAGGGGAACTATGGCTACACCTTC. This encodes CASSLSGQGNYGYTF.

The CDR3 region is CASSFGRGGRGYNEQFF. CDR3 DNA sequence: TGTGCCAGCAGCTTCGGAAGAGGGGGCCGGGGTTACAATGAGCAGTTCTTC. The J gene is TRBJ2-1, the V gene TRBV7-9; TRBD1 agrees at 7 bases. Germline CDR1 and CDR2: SEHNR and FQNEAQ (reference sequence). This CDR3 has 17 residues. The trim removed 3 bases at V and 4 bases at J, leaving 12 bases unmatched. Complete variable domain (other parts from reference TRBV7-9 and TRBJ2-1): DTGVSQNPRHKITKRGQNVTFRCDPISEHNRLYWYRQTLGQGPEFLTYFQNEAQLEKSRLLSDRFSAERPKGSFSTLEIQRTEQGDSAMYLCASSFGRGGRGYNEQFFGPGTRLTVL.

J is TRBJ1-1 and V is TRBV19; 7 bases line up with TRBD1. Germline trimming cut 3 bases from V and 4 bases from J; bases unmatched to any gene: 8. This CDR3 comprises 15 residues. The germline CDR1 and CDR2 sequences are LNHDA and SQIVND (reference sequence). For the CDR3, the DNA is TGTGCCAGTAGTATCAGGGACAGAGGGAGCACTGAAGCTTTCTTT. It is translated as CASSIRDRGSTEAFF.

About this clone: The junction departs from the called germline gene at one end, perhaps through a read error. This sample also contains other DNA sequences that code for the same CDR3. The J gene is TRBJ1-5, the V gene TRBV28; 7 bases align to TRBD1. CDR1 and CDR2 from the germline V gene are MDHEN and SYDVKM. This CDR3 has 13 residues. The CDR3 DNA sequence: TGTGCGGGAGCAGGGGGTATCAATCAGCCCCAGCACTTT. It codes for CAGAGGINQPQHF.

The chain uses TRBV10-3 and TRBJ1-2; TRBD1 is a possible D gene (5 bases). This CDR3 is built from 15 residues. Trimming stripped 8 bases from V and 0 bases from J, with 16 bases between. CDR1 is ENHRY and CDR2 is SYGVKD in the germline V gene. CDR3 region: CAIPARTSSNYGYTF. CDR3 sequence (DNA): TGTGCCATCCCTGCCCGGACATCCTCTAACTATGGCTACACCTTC.

J is TRBJ1-4 and V is TRBV3-1 (or the pseudogene TRBV3-2), with D perhaps TRBD1 (6 bases). Germline V lookup: CDR1 LGHDT, CDR2 YNNKEL (reference sequence). Between the trimmed V and J ends, which lost 4 bases and 6 bases, there was a span of 12 bases. The CDR3 has 14 amino acids. This CDR3 reads CASSPSGGHEKLFF. In nucleotides, the CDR3 is TGTGCCAGCAGCCCCTCCGGGGGGCATGAAAAACTGTTTTTT.

The chain links TRBV6-1 to TRBJ1-1, with D maybe TRBD1 (5 bases). V lost 3 bases, J lost 5 bases, and 16 bases lay in between. This CDR3 is 15 amino acids long. The germline V gene encodes CDR1 MNHNS and CDR2 SASEGT. CDR3 nucleotides: TGTGCCAGCAGTGATGGCAGCGCGGGGCGAACTGAAGCTTTCTTT. Its protein is CASSDGSAGRTEAFF.

The gene calls are TRBV5-8 and TRBJ1-2, with 7 bases identical to TRBD1. Losses at the gene ends were 4 bases for V and 6 bases for J; bases not matched to a gene: 12. CDR1 is SGHTS and CDR2 is YDEGEE in the germline V gene. The CDR3 extends over 15 amino acids. CDR3 coding DNA: TGTGCCAGCAGCAAACCCGGACAGGCCGCGGATGGCTACACCTTC. The encoded protein is CASSKPGQAADGYTF.

The CDR3 DNA reads as TGTGCCAGCACCAATAGCAATCAGCCCCAGCATTTT. It yields the protein CASTNSNQPQHF. V gene TRBV2 combines with J gene TRBJ1-5; no clear D gene. The germline CDR1 and CDR2 sequences are SNHLY and FYNNEI. Trimming shortened V by 7 bases and J by 0 bases, and 4 bases separated the two germline ends. The CDR3 extends over 12 amino acids.

The V gene is TRBV11-2, the J gene TRBJ2-5, with D maybe TRBD2 (5 bases). Trimming shortened V by 0 bases and J by 5 bases, and 13 bases separated the two germline ends. This CDR3 is 15 amino acids long. The germline gives CDR1 SGHAT, CDR2 FQNNGV. CDR3 region: CASSLDHRGTETQYF. The CDR3 region has the DNA TGTGCCAGCAGCTTAGATCATCGGGGTACCGAGACCCAGTACTTC.

The chain couples TRBV7-2 to TRBJ1-1; 8 bases are a match to TRBD1. The germline V gene has CDR1 SGHTA and CDR2 FQGNSA. CDR3 length: 14 amino acids. Losses at the gene ends were 8 bases for V and 4 bases for J; bases not matched to a gene: 9. This CDR3 is CASPPGGMGTEAFF. CDR3 bases: TGTGCCAGCCCCCCAGGGGGCATGGGCACTGAAGCTTTCTTT.

This clone was recorded only once. J is TRBJ2-7 and V is TRBV18; TRBD1 might be the D (6 bases). Trimming stripped 6 bases from V and 7 bases from J, with 16 bases between. The CDR3 is 13 residues long. Germline CDR1 and CDR2: KGHSH and LQKENI. The CDR3 coding sequence is TGTGCCAGCTCTGAGGGGGTAGGACGAGAGCAGTACGTC. This gives the protein CASSEGVGREQYV.

The chain is built from TRBV2 and TRBJ1-2; 7 bases align to TRBD1. This CDR3 region has 13 residues. The V and J ends lost 3 bases and 8 bases, in that order; junction bases with no gene match: 6. CDR1 is SNHLY and CDR2 is FYNNEI in the germline V gene. CDR3: CASSDQGVRGYTF. The CDR3 bases are TGTGCCAGCAGTGACCAGGGGGTAAGGGGCTACACCTTC.

This chain links TRBV12-5 with TRBJ1-5, with 10 positions matching TRBD1. The CDR3 is made up of 14 amino acids. Germline trimming cut 6 bases from V and 5 bases from J; bases unmatched to any gene: 4. In germline, CDR1 is LGHNT, CDR2 FRNRAP. The CDR3 nucleotides are TGTGCTAGTGGATCCGGACAGGGGGATCAGCCCCAGCATTTT. Its protein is CASGSGQGDQPQHF.